The 2 T cell receptor beta chains below were found in one sample sequenced in a study of blood T cell repertoires in COVID-19. The method was immunoSEQ multiplex PCR; TCRdb's version includes in-frame clones alone and lacks a portion of them. Seen here are around 230,000 clones, about 83% observed once, and the top ten hold under 3%. Sequencing used peripheral blood. Receptors were obtained from a woman aged 40 to 55 with active or convalescent COVID-19.

The chain has TRBV7-2 and TRBJ2-3; 7 bases fit TRBD1. The CDR3 totals 16 residues. V was clipped by 3 bases and J by 2 bases; unmatched bases: 8. Germline CDR1 is SGHTA and CDR2 is FQGNSA. The CDR3 coding sequence is TGTGCCAGCAGCTTCACAGGGGCCCCCCACACAGATACGCAGTATTTT. It translates to CASSFTGAPHTDTQYF.

This chain connects TRBV27 to TRBJ1-1; 7 bases map to TRBD1. Looked up from germline, CDR1 is MNHEY and CDR2 is SMNVEV (reference sequence). CDR3 length equals 15 residues. V was clipped by 5 bases and J by 0 bases; unmatched bases: 6. The CDR3 here is CASSRRTGVNTEAFF. CDR3 in DNA: TGTGCCAGCAGTCGAAGGACAGGAGTGAACACTGAAGCTTTCTTT.